This TCR beta chain was identified during a study of shared clonotypes between healthy human individuals. Study-wide results and limits: Roughly 5% of naive CD4 clonotypes were shared across a handful of donors.

Note on this clone: Its target is unknown.

Generated by immunoSEQ multiplex PCR, the TCRdb table keeps only in-frame clones and is missing some. Of some 1.1 million clones detected, 77% appear once; the ten largest clones hold about 0.89%. This clonotype originated in a man aged 18 to 30 in good health. Some clones in this sample may be carry-over from other donors' samples. Sequencing was done on a sample of memory CD4+ T cells from PBMCs. The subset denotes: CD45RA-negative fraction.

The CDR3: CASSQEGEQYF. The CDR3 DNA follows: TGTGCCAGCAGCCAGGAGGGGGAGCAGTACTTC. J is TRBJ2-7 and V is TRBV4-2; D perhaps matches TRBD2 (6 bases). Germline loops: CDR1 LGHNA, CDR2 YNFKEQ. The CDR3 totals 11 residues. V was pared by 3 bases and J by 7 bases, with 7 bases between.